Shown below are 26 T cell receptor beta chains from a single sample sequenced in a study of shared clonotypes between healthy human individuals. Generated by immunoSEQ multiplex PCR, the TCRdb table keeps only in-frame clones and is missing some. This sample carries approximately 2,300,000 clones, less than 95% of them seen once, and the ten largest clones take about 0.36%. Sequenced material: naive CD4+ T cells from PBMCs. Subset indicated: CD45RA+ positively selected. These receptors all come from a man between 18 and 29 years old in good health. Some clones in this sample may be carry-over from other donors' samples.

The chain joins TRBV11-1 to TRBJ2-1; 9 bases fit TRBD2. V was pared by 5 bases and J by 7 bases, with 9 bases of the junction left unmatched. This CDR3 has 15 amino acids. The germline gives CDR1 SGHAT, CDR2 FQDESV (reference sequence). The CDR3 bases are TGTGCCAGCAGCCCAGGGACTGCGGGGGGGAATGAGCAGTTCTTC. Amino acids: CASSPGTAGGNEQFF.

This rearrangement joins TRBV27 to TRBJ2-4, with TRBD2 matching 7 bases. V gave up 7 bases and J gave up 0 bases; unmatched junction bases: 12. The V gene's germline CDR1 is MNHEY and CDR2 SMNVEV (reference sequence). This CDR3 has 17 residues. CDR3 nucleotides: TGTGCCAGCACCAAGCGGGAATTCAGCTTAGCCAAAAACATTCAGTACTTC. Residues: CASTKREFSLAKNIQYF.

This clone occurred once. The genes are TRBV5-1 and TRBJ2-1; no reliable D call. The CDR3 runs to 15 residues. V lost 0 bases to trimming and J lost 3 bases, with 10 bases between them. The germline V gene encodes CDR1 SGHRS and CDR2 YFSETQ. The CDR3 here is CASSLAHTNYNEQFF. As DNA, the CDR3 is TGCGCCAGCAGCTTGGCGCACACAAACTACAATGAGCAGTTCTTC.

This clone was picked up one time. The DNA of the CDR3 is TGTGCCAGCAGTTTTTTGAGGGGGAGGTACAATGAGCAGTTCTTC. Translation: CASSFLRGRYNEQFF. The rearrangement uses TRBV28 and TRBJ2-1, with D perhaps given as TRBD1 or TRBD2 (6 bases each). CDR1 is MDHEN, CDR2 SYDVKM, per germline. V was cut by 3 bases and J by 4 bases, with 13 bases left in between. The length of the CDR3 is 15 residues.

The chain is built from TRBV14 and TRBJ1-1; D uncertain. This CDR3 comprises 15 residues. Between the trimmed V and J ends, which lost 1 base and 1 base, there was a span of 10 bases. Germline V gene data show CDR1 as SGHDN and CDR2 as FVKESK. The chain's CDR3 is CASSQGGLGNTEAFF. The CDR3 nucleotides are TGTGCCAGCAGCCAAGGTGGCCTGGGGAACACTGAAGCTTTCTTT.

As to this clone: Germline is not matched at one junction end, which may reflect a read error. The chain joins TRBV2 to TRBJ1-2; D call uncertain. Germline V gene sequence: CDR1 SNHLY, CDR2 FYNNEI. CDR3 length: 12 amino acids. The CDR3 DNA reads as TGCGCCCCCCGCGGGATGAACTATGGCTACACCTTC. Its translation is CAPRGMNYGYTF.

V gene TRBV7-2 combines with J gene TRBJ1-1; the D is unclear. The V end lost 4 bases, the J end lost 1 base, and 10 bases lay between the germline ends. Looked up from germline, CDR1 is SGHTA and CDR2 is FQGNSA. This CDR3 spans 14 amino acids. This chain's CDR3 is CASSSSTTNTEAFF. CDR3 DNA: TGTGCCAGCAGCTCGTCTACAACGAACACTGAAGCTTTCTTT.

This clone was recorded a few times. The chain links TRBV7-9 to TRBJ1-1, with D maybe TRBD1 (5 bases). V was shortened by 5 bases and J by 1 base, with 14 bases between the two germline ends. The germline CDR1 and CDR2 sequences are SEHNR and FQNEAQ (reference sequence). This CDR3 comprises 15 residues. DNA of the CDR3: TGTGCCAGCAGCCCATTGGGGGGAGGGAACACTGAAGCTTTCTTT. Its protein is CASSPLGGGNTEAFF.

The V call is TRBV21-1, the J call TRBJ2-5; the tabulated D call, TRBD1, remains unverified against the DNA. TRBV21-1 is annotated as a pseudogene. The CDR3 loop spans 16 amino acids. The CDR3 is CASSPLRGSGGETQYF. The CDR3 DNA sequence: TGTGCCAGCAGCCCCCTGCGCGGGTCAGGGGGGGAGACCCAGTACTTC.

The chain has TRBV6-6 and TRBJ1-5; D unresolved. CDR3 size: 15 residues. Germline V gene sequence: CDR1 MNHNY, CDR2 SVGAGI (reference sequence). The V end was cut by 7 bases, the J end by 2 bases, with 15 bases between. CDR3 in DNA: TGTGCCAGCAACCCCGCGAGGGAAGGCAATCAGCCCCAGCATTTT. Encoded protein: CASNPAREGNQPQHF.

This chain links TRBV7-9 with TRBJ2-5, with 7 nucleotides matching TRBD2. Germline CDR1 and CDR2: SEHNR and FQNEAQ (reference sequence). V was clipped by 4 bases and J by 1 base; unmatched bases: 6. The CDR3 contains 15 residues. The CDR3 DNA reads as TGTGCCAGCAGCTCACCGGGGAGGGGCCAAGAGACCCAGTACTTC. Translation: CASSSPGRGQETQYF.

Notes on this clone: This same CDR3 is encoded by further DNA sequences in the sample. The chain uses TRBV28 and TRBJ1-1, with TRBD1 as a possible D gene (5 bases). The germline gives CDR1 MDHEN, CDR2 SYDVKM. The CDR3 sequence is 15 residues long. Trimming took off 2 bases at V and 0 bases at J, with 10 bases between the two ends. CDR3: CASSLGGAMNTEAFF. The CDR3 coding sequence is TGTGCCAGCAGTTTAGGGGGAGCCATGAACACTGAAGCTTTCTTT.

The chain combines TRBV18 with TRBJ2-7; a possible D gene is TRBD2 (5 bases). CDR1 KGHSH and CDR2 LQKENI come from the germline V gene. The CDR3 has 14 residues. The V gene lost 2 bases and the J gene lost 2 bases, with 10 bases spanning the gap. For the CDR3, the DNA is TGTGCCAGCTCACCAGGGAGATCTACCTACGAGCAGTACTTC. This encodes CASSPGRSTYEQYF. The full variable domain, with the rest looked up from reference TRBV18 and TRBJ2-7, is NAGVMQNPRHLVRRRGQEARLRCSPMKGHSHVYWYRQLPEEGLKFMVYLQKENIIDESGMPKERFSAEFPKEGPSILRIQQVVRGDSAAYFCASSPGRSTYEQYFGPGTRLTVT.

This CDR3 reads CASSLGTPNGGGSPLHF. For the CDR3, the DNA is TGTGCCAGCAGCTTGGGGACACCAAACGGGGGCGGATCACCCCTCCACTTT. The chain employs TRBV5-6 and TRBJ1-6, with TRBD1 as a possible D gene (6 bases). The CDR3 is 17 amino acids. Germline CDR1 SGHDT, CDR2 YYEEEE. V was cut by 0 bases and J by 10 bases, with 20 bases left in between.

This clone was detected only once. This rearrangement joins TRBV6-5 to TRBJ1-4; TRBD1 agrees at 11 bases. The CDR3 is 15 residues long. With 5 bases clipped from V and 5 bases from J, the junction kept 4 bases outside the gene matches. Germline values: CDR1 MNHEY, CDR2 SVGAGI. Here the CDR3 reads CASSPGQGANEKLFF. In DNA, the CDR3 is TGTGCCAGCAGTCCTGGACAGGGGGCGAATGAAAAACTGTTTTTT.

The chain employs TRBV19 and TRBJ2-4; D unclear. There are 16 residues in the CDR3. Between the trimmed V and J ends, which lost 1 base and 0 bases, there was a span of 10 bases. Germline V gene lookup returns CDR1 LNHDA and CDR2 SQIVND (reference sequence). CDR3 protein: CASSIVVGLAKNIQYF. The CDR3 region has the DNA TGTGCCAGTAGTATAGTCGTGGGATTAGCCAAAAACATTCAGTACTTC.

The chain is built from TRBV18 and TRBJ1-2; 8 bases are a match to TRBD1. Germline-derived CDR1 and CDR2 are KGHSH and LQKENI. J lost 4 bases, V lost 4 bases, and 5 bases had no gene match. The CDR3 loop spans 14 amino acids. CDR3 protein: CASSQGTGSYGYTF. The CDR3 DNA sequence: TGTGCCAGCTCACAAGGGACAGGAAGCTATGGCTACACCTTC.

The J gene is TRBJ2-1, the V gene TRBV5-6, with D uncertain. The CDR3 runs 12 residues. Trimming took 0 bases from V and 9 from J, leaving 7 bases between them. Germline CDR1 SGHDT, CDR2 YYEEEE. CDR3 protein: CASSLETLEQFF. The CDR3 bases are TGTGCCAGCAGCTTGGAGACACTTGAGCAGTTCTTC. Complete variable domain (other parts from reference TRBV5-6 and TRBJ2-1): DAGVTQSPTHLIKTRGQQVTLRCSPKSGHDTVSWYQQALGQGPQFIFQYYEEEERQRGNFPDRFSGHQFPNYSSELNVNALLLGDSALYLCASSLETLEQFFGPGTRLTVL.

This rearrangement joins TRBV4-3 to TRBJ1-6; a weak D match, TRBD1 (5 bases). Germline CDR1 is LGHNA and CDR2 is YSLEER. The V end lost 1 base, the J end lost 10 bases, and 17 bases lay between the germline ends. CDR3 length: 16 amino acids. DNA of the CDR3: TGCGCCAGCAGCCAAGCTGTCCGGGGCAATAGCTCACCCCTCCACTTT. Its protein product is CASSQAVRGNSSPLHF.

The chain is built from TRBV2 and TRBJ2-5; D unclear. V was cut by 4 bases and J by 1 base, with 7 bases left in between. Germline V gives CDR1 SNHLY, CDR2 FYNNEI. The CDR3 length is 13 residues. This CDR3 is CASSADFQETQYF. CDR3 sequence (DNA): TGTGCCAGCAGTGCGGATTTCCAAGAGACCCAGTACTTC.

The chain recombines TRBV6-1 with TRBJ1-1; the D gene is possibly TRBD1 (5 bases). V shed 2 bases and J shed 1 base, with 14 bases lying between them. CDR3 length equals 16 residues. CDR1 and CDR2 from the germline V gene are MNHNS and SASEGT. CDR3 loop: CASSESFAGPNTEAFF. The DNA of the CDR3 is TGTGCCAGCAGTGAAAGCTTTGCAGGGCCGAACACTGAAGCTTTCTTT.

This clone was seen a single time. This sequence joins TRBV27 and TRBJ1-5, with 8 positions matching TRBD1. Germline trimming cut 5 bases from V and 5 bases from J; bases unmatched to any gene: 17. CDR1 is MNHEY and CDR2 is SMNVEV in the germline V gene (reference sequence). This CDR3 comprises 18 residues. The CDR3 sequence is CASSIRPLGQGGDQPQHF. The CDR3 nucleotides are TGTGCCAGCAGTATCCGCCCCCTCGGACAGGGAGGGGATCAGCCCCAGCATTTT.

The gene calls are TRBV7-8 and TRBJ2-2; tentatively, D is TRBD1 (5 bases). Trimming took 0 bases from V and 13 from J, leaving 12 bases between them. The CDR3 is 13 amino acids. Germline-derived CDR1 and CDR2 are SGHVS and FQNEAQ. CDR3 in amino acids: CASSLAGRVGLFF. The CDR3, as DNA: TGTGCCAGCAGCTTAGCGGGCAGGGTTGGGCTGTTTTTT.

The chain combines TRBV11-3 with TRBJ1-2; maybe TRBD1 (5 bases). The CDR3 sequence is 16 residues long. Germline values: CDR1 SGHNT, CDR2 YENEEA. With 0 bases removed from V and 7 bases from J, the gap between germline ends came to 18 bases. CDR3 loop: CASSLDRQGLDCGYTF. CDR3 nucleotide sequence: TGTGCCAGCAGCTTAGATCGGCAGGGCCTTGACTGTGGCTACACCTTC.

The V and J genes are TRBV6-6 and TRBJ1-2; D remains ambiguous. The V gene's germline CDR1 is MNHNY and CDR2 SVGAGI (reference sequence). CDR3 length equals 14 residues. V lost 2 bases and J 3 bases, leaving 10 bases between the germline ends. CDR3 coding DNA: TGTGCCAGCAGTTACGCAGGTGGAGACTATGGCTACACCTTC. It codes for CASSYAGGDYGYTF.

The V gene is TRBV15, the J gene TRBJ1-2, with D unclear. The CDR3 loop spans 12 amino acids. Germline CDR1 and CDR2: LNHNV and YYDKDF (reference sequence). V was clipped by 6 bases and J by 0 bases, with 5 bases between them. For the CDR3, the DNA is TGTGCCACCAGTGGTTCTAACTATGGCTACACCTTC. Amino acid sequence: CATSGSNYGYTF.